The entry below gives a single T cell receptor beta chain sequence along with its context. Its specificity is not known. CDR1 SGHTA and CDR2 FQGTGA come from the germline V gene. The CDR3 length is 13 residues. This sample was included in a study of CXCR3-negative and CXCR3-positive naive CD8 T cells. Study-wide results and caveats: Both naive subsets showed comparably high diversity, and memory CD8+ cells showed much lower diversity. Relative to CXCR3-negative naive cells, CXCR3-positive naive cells had more hydrophobic TRB CDR3s. Researchers report CXCR3 expression partially decreased after cryopreservation, with fresh PBMCs used in most assays.

UMI labels and 5' RACE were used to prepare the TRB cDNA libraries. Reanalyzing the 5' RACE reads, TCRdb keeps one entry per CDR3 protein, without DNA. The ten top clones account for 0.41%, within a sample of some 140,000 distinct CDR3 sequences. This TCR came from a human donor in good health. Some clones in this sample may be carry-over from other donors' samples. The chain employs TRBV7-3 and TRBJ2-3. Material: naive CXCR3+ CD8+ T cells from blood. Subset in this sample: CD45RO-CCR7+CD27+CD95- naive CD8+ T cells expressing CXCR3 (TNR3+). The CDR3 spells CASSLTGADTQYF.